These 18 T cell receptor beta chains share one sample of origin, sequenced in a study of T cell responses to AZD1222 COVID-19 vaccine. Libraries were prepared by immunoSEQ multiplex PCR; TCRdb keeps only in-frame clonotypes and omits some of them. The data contain some 150,000 clones, 70% to 90% of them singletons. Here the sequenced sample was peripheral blood, taken on day 0 of AZD1222 vaccination. Receptors were obtained from an adult in good health.

This chain joins TRBV6-5 and TRBJ1-1, with 7 bases aligning to TRBD1. The V gene's germline CDR1 is MNHEY and CDR2 SVGAGI. The CDR3 has 15 residues. J was trimmed by 2 bases and V by 2 bases; bases with no gene match: 5. The CDR3 sequence: CASSYGGQPNTEAFF. CDR3 DNA sequence: TGTGCCAGCAGTTACGGGGGACAGCCTAACACTGAAGCTTTCTTT.

Here the CDR3 reads CAWSEQGPYEQYF. DNA of the CDR3: TGTGCCTGGAGTGAACAGGGTCCCTACGAGCAGTACTTC. The V gene is TRBV30, the J gene TRBJ2-7, with a tentative D call TRBD1 (6 bases). The CDR3 loop spans 13 amino acids. Trimming took off 1 base at V and 2 bases at J, with 9 bases between the two ends. In germline, CDR1 is GTSNPN, CDR2 SVGIG (reference sequence).

This clone was observed once. Compared with germline, one end of the junction differs, possibly owing to a read error. The chain uses TRBV7-7 and TRBJ2-6, with D perhaps given as TRBD1 or TRBD2 (5 bases each). The CDR3 is made up of 18 amino acids. CDR1 and CDR2 from the germline V gene are SSHAT and FNYEAQ (reference sequence). CDR3 bases: TGTGCTAGCAGCTTAATTCCGGGACCCCTCTCTGGGGCCAACGTCCTGACTTTC. Protein sequence: CASSLIPGPLSGANVLTF.

The chain couples TRBV9 to TRBJ1-1; no reliable D call. Deletions cut 0 bases from V and 4 bases from J, with 7 bases between. CDR3 length equals 13 residues. Germline CDR1 reads SGDLS; CDR2 reads YYNGEE. The CDR3, as DNA: TGTGCCAGCAGCGTAGTGGAGAGCACTGAAGCTTTCTTT. Protein sequence: CASSVVESTEAFF.

This clone was seen only once. V and J are TRBV6-5 and TRBJ1-1; possible D gene TRBD1, 6 bases. Germline CDR1 and CDR2: MNHEY and SVGAGI. Between the trimmed V and J ends, which lost 7 bases and 0 bases, there was a span of 12 bases. The CDR3 has 14 residues. CDR3 bases: TGTGCCAGCAAGGGGGGGATTATGAACACTGAAGCTTTCTTT. Residues: CASKGGIMNTEAFF.

The chain combines TRBV14 with TRBJ2-1, with D unclear. The CDR3 has 13 residues. Per germline, CDR1 SGHDN and CDR2 FVKESK. V lost 1 base, J lost 8 bases, and 9 bases lay in between. CDR3 nucleotides: TGTGCCAGCAGCCAAGGTGTCTTCTATGAGCAGTTCTTC. Residues: CASSQGVFYEQFF.

The chain recombines TRBV30 with TRBJ2-7; 11 bases fit TRBD2. V lost 4 bases to trimming and J lost 4 bases; unmatched junction nucleotides: 6. Germline V gene sequence: CDR1 GTSNPN, CDR2 SVGIG (reference sequence). The CDR3 length is 14 residues. The CDR3 DNA reads TGTGCCTGGAAGGTAGCGGGAGGGCCTTACGAGCAGTACTTC. Its protein product is CAWKVAGGPYEQYF.

The chain recombines TRBV12-3 or TRBV12-4 with TRBJ2-7; the D call may be TRBD1 or TRBD2 (6 bases each). The CDR3 totals 13 residues. Trimming took 3 bases from V and 11 from J, leaving 17 bases between them. CDR3 residues: CASSLGRGRGEYF. As DNA, the CDR3 is TGTGCCAGCAGTTTGGGACGGGGGCGAGGGGAGTACTTC.

This chain connects TRBV28 to TRBJ2-7; 9 bases agree with TRBD2. The CDR3 spans 14 residues. V lost 3 bases to trimming and J lost 7 bases; unmatched junction nucleotides: 7. Germline V gene sequence: CDR1 MDHEN, CDR2 SYDVKM. The CDR3 region is CASSFVAGVPEQYF. The CDR3 DNA is TGTGCCAGCAGTTTCGTAGCGGGAGTTCCGGAGCAGTACTTC.

J is TRBJ1-2 and V is TRBV9; perhaps TRBD1 as D (6 bases). Trimming removed 3 bases at V and 7 bases at J, with 16 bases between. Germline lookup yields CDR1 SGDLS and CDR2 YYNGEE. This CDR3 region has 14 residues. DNA of the CDR3: TGTGCCAGCAGCGCCACAGGGCGGAGTCGTGGCTACACCTTC. Its protein is CASSATGRSRGYTF.

The chain has TRBV5-1 and TRBJ2-5, with D possibly being TRBD2 (5 bases). Trimming pared 6 bases from V and 4 bases from J, leaving 25 bases between. The CDR3 has 17 amino acids. Germline V gives CDR1 SGHRS, CDR2 YFSETQ. The DNA for the CDR3 is TGCGCCAGCAATCCGGTTAGGGCGGGTTGGGCCGGAGAGACCCAGTACTTC. Translation gives CASNPVRAGWAGETQYF.

The V and J genes are TRBV27 and TRBJ2-2; D tentatively reads TRBD1 or TRBD2 (5 bases each). The length of the CDR3 is 14 residues. The germline gives CDR1 MNHEY, CDR2 SMNVEV (reference sequence). V was clipped by 7 bases and J by 4 bases, with 13 bases between them. This CDR3 is CASISGTFTGELFF. CDR3 nucleotides: TGTGCCAGCATCTCCGGGACCTTCACCGGGGAGCTGTTTTTT.

This chain joins TRBV6-1 and TRBJ1-4; TRBD1 agrees at 7 bases. Germline V gene sequence: CDR1 MNHNS, CDR2 SASEGT. J lost 8 bases, V lost 5 bases, and 8 bases had no gene match. The CDR3 length is 14 residues. CDR3 DNA sequence: TGTGCCAGCAGTTATCGACAGGGAGGGGAAAAACTGTTTTTT. Its protein is CASSYRQGGEKLFF.

With respect to this clone: In the same sample, other DNA sequences code for this CDR3. This chain links TRBV7-3 with TRBJ2-2; D is ambiguous. Between the trimmed V and J ends, which lost 2 bases and 0 bases, there was a span of 1 base. This CDR3 region has 13 residues. Germline CDR1 reads SGHTA; CDR2 reads FQGTGA. This chain's CDR3 is CASSLSNTGELFF. Written as DNA, the CDR3 is TGTGCCAGCAGCTTATCGAACACCGGGGAGCTGTTTTTT.

V and J are TRBV5-6 and TRBJ1-1; D is ambiguous. The CDR3 covers 13 residues. CDR1 and CDR2 (germline): SGHDT, YYEEEE. The V end was cut by 1 base, the J end by 0 bases, with 4 bases between. CDR3 region: CASSLIMNTEAFF. DNA of the CDR3: TGTGCCAGCAGCTTGATAATGAACACTGAAGCTTTCTTT.

The chain employs TRBV7-2 and TRBJ1-1, with TRBD1 as a possible D gene (5 bases). In germline, CDR1 is SGHTA, CDR2 FQGNSA. This CDR3 is built from 13 residues. Trimming stripped 6 bases from V and 0 bases from J, with 8 bases between. The CDR3 nucleotides are TGTGCCAGCAGTTTGACAGTGAACACTGAAGCTTTCTTT. Protein product: CASSLTVNTEAFF.

This clone was observed a few times. The CDR3 bases are TGTGCCACCAGCAGAGATGGGTTCGAGAGAAACACCATATATTTT. The encoded protein is CATSRDGFERNTIYF. The chain couples TRBV15 to TRBJ1-3; D gene ambiguous. This CDR3 is built from 15 residues. The V and J ends lost 0 bases and 5 bases respectively, with 11 bases between them. Germline assignment: CDR1 LNHNV and CDR2 YYDKDF (reference sequence).

This chain joins TRBV11-3 and TRBJ2-2, with a tentative D call TRBD1 (5 bases). In germline, CDR1 is SGHNT, CDR2 YENEEA. The V end was cut by 5 bases, the J end by 9 bases, with 13 bases between. This CDR3 has 13 amino acids. This CDR3 is CASSPGPVRELFF. The CDR3 DNA reads as TGTGCCAGCAGCCCAGGGCCGGTACGGGAGCTGTTTTTT.